This is a list of T cell receptor beta chains from one sample in a study of blood T cell repertoires in COVID-19. The table came from immunoSEQ multiplex PCR; TCRdb's copy has only in-frame clones and leaves some out. The sample carries some 250,000 clones, roughly nine tenths recorded once. The sequenced sample was PBMCs or T cells enriched from blood (not recorded which). The receptor set was obtained from a human donor in a cohort exposed to, infected with or recovered from COVID-19 (not recorded which). The donor label of this sample is uncertain. The CDR3 runs from the conserved cysteine through the conserved F or W. The order of the fields is V gene, clone size, J gene, D gene, CDR3 protein, CDR3 DNA. A D gene is named only where the DNA matches it firmly. Clone size appears in some rows only: once, few, many, or a class for an expanded clone.

>TRBV3-1/TRBV3-2|.|TRBJ1-6|TRBD1
CASSQGQGGNSPLHF
TGTGCCAGCAGCCAAGGACAGGGTGGCAACTCACCCCTCCACTTT
>TRBV30|.|TRBJ2-3|.
CAWREGSSTDTQYF
TGTGCCTGGAGGGAGGGGTCCTCCACAGATACGCAGTATTTT
>TRBV2|.|TRBJ1-5|.
CASSEAAGSNQPQHF
TGTGCCAGCAGTGAAGCAGCAGGGAGCAATCAGCCCCAGCATTTT
>TRBV11-3|.|TRBJ2-2|TRBD1
CASSPEGAQIGELFF
TGTGCCAGCAGCCCTGAGGGGGCCCAGATCGGGGAGCTGTTTTTT
>TRBV5-1|.|TRBJ1-2|.
CASSLGLDGNYGYTF
TGCGCCAGCAGCTTGGGACTTGACGGTAACTATGGCTACACCTTC
>TRBV30|.|TRBJ1-5|TRBD1
CAWSEGQAGQPQHF
TGTGCCTGGAGTGAGGGACAGGCGGGTCAGCCCCAGCATTTT
>TRBV5-1|.|TRBJ2-1|TRBD2
CASSLERGGYNEQFF
TGCGCCAGCAGCTTGGAGCGGGGGGGATACAATGAGCAGTTCTTC
>TRBV19|.|TRBJ2-1|.
CASSLGGDTHNEQFF
TGTGCCAGTAGTCTCGGTGGGGACACCCACAATGAGCAGTTCTTC
>TRBV6-5|.|TRBJ2-3|.
CASSRGPKTDTQYF
TGTGCCAGCAGCAGAGGCCCGAAGACAGATACGCAGTATTTT
>TRBV19|.|TRBJ1-2|TRBD1
CASSKGLGTAYGYTF
TGTGCCAGTAGTAAGGGGCTGGGGACAGCGTATGGCTACACCTTC
>TRBV18|.|TRBJ1-5|TRBD1
CASSVDRGGNQPQHF
TGTGCCAGCTCAGTGGACAGGGGGGGTAATCAGCCCCAGCATTTT
>TRBV16|.|TRBJ2-7|.
CASSQSIRGYEQYF
TGTGCCAGCAGCCAATCGATTCGGGGTTACGAGCAGTACTTC
>TRBV15|.|TRBJ2-3|TRBD1
CATSARTGGAGEDTQYF
TGTGCCACCAGCGCCCGAACAGGGGGCGCGGGGGAAGATACGCAGTATTTT
>TRBV5-4|.|TRBJ2-7|TRBD1
CASSSTGPYEQYF
TGTGCCAGCAGCTCGACAGGGCCCTACGAGCAGTACTTC
>TRBV2|.|TRBJ1-2|.
CASSLTRVYTF
TGTGCCAGCAGCTTGACACGCGTCTACACCTTC
>TRBV7-2|.|TRBJ1-2|.
CASSPQGLEGYTF
TGTGCCAGCAGCCCCCAGGGGTTAGAGGGCTACACCTTC
>TRBV24-1|.|TRBJ1-2|TRBD1
CATSDPGQAYGYTF
TGTGCCACCAGTGACCCGGGACAGGCCTATGGCTACACCTTC
>TRBV7-2|.|TRBJ2-1|.
CASSLGQGGNEQFF
TGTGCCAGCAGCTTAGGGCAGGGGGGCAATGAGCAGTTCTTC
>TRBV29-1|.|TRBJ2-3|.
CSVETGEEDTQYF
TGCAGCGTTGAGACGGGGGAAGAAGATACGCAGTATTTT
>TRBV7-9|.|TRBJ2-1|TRBD1
CASSASGQGVNEQFF
TGTGCCAGCAGCGCATCGGGACAGGGGGTCAATGAGCAGTTCTTC
>TRBV2|.|TRBJ1-6|TRBD1
CASSEDRGDSPLHF
TGTGCCAGCAGTGAAGACAGGGGCGATTCACCCCTCCACTTT
>TRBV9|.|TRBJ2-1|TRBD2
CASSGQGLAGDEQFF
TGTGCCAGCAGCGGTCAAGGGCTAGCGGGCGATGAGCAGTTCTTC
>TRBV30|.|TRBJ2-5|.
CAWSRQRQETQYF
TGTGCCTGGAGTCGGCAGCGGCAAGAGACCCAGTACTTC
>TRBV15|.|TRBJ1-5|.
CATSRDTVAGPQHF
TGTGCCACCAGCAGAGATACGGTCGCAGGGCCCCAGCATTTT
>TRBV30|.|TRBJ1-1|.
CASRRGANTEAFF
TGTGCCTCCAGACGGGGGGCCAACACTGAAGCTTTCTTT
>TRBV5-1|.|TRBJ2-1|TRBD1
CASSLGDRGNEQFF
TGCGCCAGCAGCTTGGGAGACAGGGGGAATGAGCAGTTCTTC
>TRBV7-2|.|TRBJ1-4|TRBD1
CASSPLGQGGEKLFF
TGTGCCAGCAGCCCCCTTGGACAGGGAGGGGAAAAACTGTTTTTT
>TRBV19|.|TRBJ2-7|TRBD2
CASSNLAGYEQYF
TGTGCCAGTAGTAATCTAGCGGGCTACGAGCAGTACTTC
>TRBV25-1|.|TRBJ1-3|TRBD1
CASSPWGDREEPGNTIYF
TGTGCCAGCAGTCCTTGGGGGGACAGGGAGGAACCTGGAAACACCATATATTTT
>TRBV2|.|TRBJ2-5|TRBD2
CASRGLAGQQETQYF
TGTGCCAGCAGGGGCCTAGCGGGGCAACAAGAGACCCAGTACTTC
>TRBV2|.|TRBJ1-1|TRBD1
CASTPDRKNTEAFF
TGTGCCAGCACCCCGGACAGGAAGAACACTGAAGCTTTCTTT
>TRBV9|.|TRBJ1-4|.
CASSVNWWTNEKLFF
TGTGCCAGCAGCGTAAACTGGTGGACTAATGAAAAACTGTTTTTT
>TRBV6-5|.|TRBJ2-1|TRBD2
CASSSLAGGQDEQFF
TGTGCCAGCAGTTCACTAGCGGGGGGGCAAGATGAGCAGTTCTTC
>TRBV29-1|once|TRBJ1-1|.
CSVEDTGGRTEAFF
TGCAGCGTTGAAGACACGGGGGGGCGCACTGAAGCTTTCTTT
>TRBV11-2|.|TRBJ2-7|TRBD1
CASSLEGLSDRTYEQYF
TGTGCCAGCAGCTTAGAGGGCCTTTCGGACAGGACATACGAGCAGTACTTC
>TRBV2|.|TRBJ2-7|.
CASRRASYEQYF
TGTGCCAGCAGGAGGGCCTCCTACGAGCAGTACTTC
>TRBV10-3|.|TRBJ2-7|TRBD1
CAIMGTDTYEQYF
TGTGCCATCATGGGGACAGACACCTACGAGCAGTACTTC
>TRBV7-3|.|TRBJ2-2|TRBD1
CASTSGGQHGGELFF
TGTGCCAGCACCTCAGGGGGACAACACGGCGGGGAGCTGTTTTTT
>TRBV18|.|TRBJ2-7|TRBD2
CASSPGPSGRYEQYF
TGTGCCAGCTCACCCGGGCCTAGCGGGCGCTACGAGCAGTACTTC
>TRBV7-9|.|TRBJ2-2|.
CASRGVSAGELFF
TGTGCCAGCAGAGGTGTCAGCGCCGGGGAGCTGTTTTTT
>TRBV30|.|TRBJ1-2|.
CAWSPVGVGYGYTF
TGTGCCTGGAGTCCCGTAGGGGTGGGCTATGGCTACACCTTC
>TRBV2|.|TRBJ1-2|.
CASSATPGGYGYTF
TGTGCCAGCAGTGCAACCCCCGGGGGCTATGGCTACACCTTC
>TRBV9|.|TRBJ2-6|.
CASSVDGGSSGANVLTF
TGTGCCAGCAGCGTAGATGGGGGGAGCTCTGGGGCCAACGTCCTGACTTTC
>TRBV2|.|TRBJ2-5|.
CASSEVSGGETQYF
TGTGCCAGCAGTGAAGTATCCGGGGGAGAGACCCAGTACTTC
>TRBV2|.|TRBJ2-5|.
CASSDEGTSYF
TGTGCCAGCAGTGATGAGGGAACCTCGTACTTC
>TRBV2|.|TRBJ1-1|.
CASSAGGTTEAFF
TGTGCCAGCAGTGCCGGTGGTACCACTGAAGCTTTCTTT
>TRBV4-1|.|TRBJ1-1|.
CASSQDRVNTEAFF
TGCGCCAGCAGCCAAGACAGGGTGAACACTGAAGCTTTCTTT
>TRBV5-1|.|TRBJ1-1|.
CASSLEGAEAFF
TGCGCCAGCAGCTTGGAGGGGGCTGAAGCTTTCTTT
>TRBV23-1|.|TRBJ2-5|.
CASSQTWVKQTQETQYF
TGCGCCAGCAGTCAAACGTGGGTCAAACAGACCCAAGAGACCCAGTACTTC
>TRBV15|.|TRBJ1-2|.
CATSRDLGADGYTF
TGTGCCACCAGCAGAGATTTGGGGGCAGATGGCTACACCTTC
>TRBV9|.|TRBJ2-3|.
CASSVISGNTQYF
TGTGCCAGCAGCGTAATCAGCGGCAATACGCAGTATTTT
>TRBV2|.|TRBJ1-2|TRBD1
CASRGGAYGYTF
TGTGCCAGCAGAGGGGGCGCTTATGGCTACACCTTC
>TRBV27|few|TRBJ1-5|.
CASSTGNNQPQHF
TGTGCCAGCAGTACAGGGAATAATCAGCCCCAGCATTTT
>TRBV19|.|TRBJ1-5|TRBD1
CASRTGEDQPQHF
TGTGCCAGTAGGACAGGGGAAGATCAGCCCCAGCATTTT
>TRBV18|.|TRBJ2-2|.
CASSPGTGTINTGELFF
TGTGCCAGCTCCCCAGGAACCGGGACAATTAACACCGGGGAGCTGTTTTTT
>TRBV4-1|.|TRBJ1-4|.
CASSHDARNEKLFF
TGCGCCAGCAGCCACGACGCCAGGAATGAAAAACTGTTTTTT
>TRBV25-1|.|TRBJ1-4|.
CASSDGRGQDNEKLFF
TGTGCCAGCAGTGACGGCAGGGGTCAAGACAATGAAAAACTGTTTTTT
>TRBV14|.|TRBJ2-7|TRBD2
CASSQDLSGGAYEQYF
TGTGCCAGCAGCCAAGATCTTAGCGGGGGGGCTTACGAGCAGTACTTC
>TRBV4-1|.|TRBJ2-2|.
CASRRLPIAPGELFF
TGCGCCAGCAGGCGGTTACCCATTGCCCCCGGGGAGCTGTTTTTT